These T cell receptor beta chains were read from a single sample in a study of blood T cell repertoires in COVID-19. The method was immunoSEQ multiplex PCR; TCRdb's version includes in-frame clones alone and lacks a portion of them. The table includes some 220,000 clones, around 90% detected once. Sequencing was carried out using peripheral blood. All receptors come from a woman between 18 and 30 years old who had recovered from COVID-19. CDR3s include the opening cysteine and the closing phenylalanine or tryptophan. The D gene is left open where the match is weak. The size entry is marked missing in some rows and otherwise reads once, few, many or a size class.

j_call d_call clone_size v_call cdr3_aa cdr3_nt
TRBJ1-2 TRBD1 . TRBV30 CAWRGRRGQGTYNYGYTF TGTGCCTGGAGGGGGAGAAGGGGACAGGGGACATACAACTATGGCTACACCTTC
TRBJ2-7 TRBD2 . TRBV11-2 CASSLVAGAYEQYF TGTGCCAGCAGCCTTGTTGCGGGGGCCTACGAGCAGTACTTC
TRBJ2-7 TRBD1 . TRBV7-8 CASSRGNRGREQYF TGTGCCAGCAGCCGGGGAAACAGGGGGCGCGAGCAGTACTTC
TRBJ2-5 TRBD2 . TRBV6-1 CASSEGRSSGRGWETQYF TGTGCCAGCAGTGAAGGGAGATCAAGCGGGAGAGGATGGGAGACCCAGTACTTC
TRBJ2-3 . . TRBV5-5 CASSLGAGADTQYF TGTGCCAGCAGCTTGGGGGCAGGGGCAGATACGCAGTATTTT
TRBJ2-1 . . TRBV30 CAWSAPRLANEQFF TGTGCCTGGAGTGCCCCTCGACTTGCCAATGAGCAGTTCTTC
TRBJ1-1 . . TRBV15 CATSRVQGGGTEAFF TGTGCCACCAGCAGAGTCCAAGGGGGGGGCACTGAAGCTTTCTTT
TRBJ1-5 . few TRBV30 CAWSVRTVQPQHF TGTGCCTGGAGTGTCAGGACAGTTCAGCCCCAGCATTTT
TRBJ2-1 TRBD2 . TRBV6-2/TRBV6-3 CASSFGGGSNEQFF TGTGCCAGCAGTTTTGGCGGGGGAAGCAATGAGCAGTTCTTC
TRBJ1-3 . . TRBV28 CASSPYSGNTIYF TGTGCCAGCAGTCCTTACTCTGGAAACACCATATATTTT
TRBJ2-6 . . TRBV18 CASSIQTGAGANVLTF TGTGCCAGCTCAATCCAAACGGGGGCTGGGGCCAACGTCCTGACTTTC
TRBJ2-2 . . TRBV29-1 CSVDQGWGTGELFF TGCAGCGTAGATCAGGGATGGGGCACCGGGGAGCTGTTTTTT
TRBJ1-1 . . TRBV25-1 CASSLQGNTEAFF TGTGCCAGCAGTCTACAGGGGAACACTGAAGCTTTCTTT
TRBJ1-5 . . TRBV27 CASSLAPQSNQPQHF TGTGCCAGCTCGCTCGCCCCGCAGAGCAATCAGCCCCAGCATTTT
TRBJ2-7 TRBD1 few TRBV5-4 CASRHGTGDLSSYEQYF TGTGCCAGCAGACACGGGACAGGGGACCTAAGCTCCTACGAGCAGTACTTC
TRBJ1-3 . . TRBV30 CAWSVPGHLSGNTIYF TGTGCCTGGAGTGTACCCGGACACCTCTCTGGAAACACCATATATTTT
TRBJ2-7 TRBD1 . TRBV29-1 CSVGRDRGYEQYF TGCAGCGTTGGCCGGGACAGGGGCTACGAGCAGTACTTC
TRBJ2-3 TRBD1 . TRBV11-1 CASSFTGGSSDTQYF TGTGCCAGCAGTTTCACAGGGGGCTCCTCAGATACGCAGTATTTT
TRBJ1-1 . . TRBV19 CASSLRRDTEAFF TGTGCCAGTAGTCTGCGCCGAGACACTGAAGCTTTCTTT
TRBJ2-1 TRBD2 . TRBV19 CASSRGGSNEQFF TGTGCCAGTAGTCGGGGCGGGAGCAATGAGCAGTTCTTC
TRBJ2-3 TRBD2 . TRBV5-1 CASSLGSGTTDTQYF TGCGCCAGCAGCTTAGGTAGCGGGACGACAGATACGCAGTATTTT
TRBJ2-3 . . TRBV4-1 CASKPGIRVTGTDTQYF TGCGCCAGCAAACCGGGGATAAGGGTGACCGGCACAGATACGCAGTATTTT
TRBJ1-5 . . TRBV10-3 CAISRTTSGQPQHF TGTGCCATCAGTAGGACAACGTCTGGGCAGCCCCAGCATTTT
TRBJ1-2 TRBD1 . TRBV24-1 CATQETGIGYTF TGTGCCACCCAAGAGACAGGGATCGGCTACACCTTC
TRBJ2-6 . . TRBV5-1 CASSLNGGANVLTF TGCGCCAGCAGCTTGAACGGTGGGGCCAACGTCCTGACTTTC
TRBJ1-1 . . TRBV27 CASSFNSPNTEAFF TGTGCCAGCAGTTTCAATAGTCCGAACACTGAAGCTTTCTTT
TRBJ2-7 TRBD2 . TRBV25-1 CASSWGTSGAIYEQYF TGTGCCAGCAGCTGGGGAACTAGCGGAGCCATCTACGAGCAGTACTTC
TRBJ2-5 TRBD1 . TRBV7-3 CASSSGQRETQYF TGTGCCAGCAGCTCGGGACAGCGAGAGACCCAGTACTTC
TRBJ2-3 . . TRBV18 CASSVSADTQYF TGTGCCAGCTCAGTGTCTGCAGATACGCAGTATTTT
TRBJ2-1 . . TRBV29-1 CSVRGNYNEQFF TGCAGCGTTAGGGGGAATTACAATGAGCAGTTCTTC
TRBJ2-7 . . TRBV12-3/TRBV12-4 CASSPAGYEQYF TGTGCCAGCAGTCCCGCCGGCTACGAGCAGTACTTC
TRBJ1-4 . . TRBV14 CASSQDDGYEKLFF TGTGCCAGCAGCCAAGATGACGGGTATGAAAAACTGTTTTTT
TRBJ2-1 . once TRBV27 CASSPQYNEQFF TGTGCCAGCAGTCCCCAATACAATGAGCAGTTCTTC
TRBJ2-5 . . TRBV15 CATSRDYGGSVPQYF TGTGCCACCAGCAGAGACTACGGAGGGTCGGTTCCCCAGTACTTC
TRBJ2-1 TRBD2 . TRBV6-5 CASSFSGSGNEQFF TGTGCCAGCAGTTTTAGCGGGAGTGGCAATGAGCAGTTCTTC
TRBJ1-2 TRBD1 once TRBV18 CASSPQDRAGGYTF TGTGCCAGCTCACCGCAGGACAGGGCGGGAGGCTACACCTTC
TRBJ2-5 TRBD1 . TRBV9 CASSVQPFPGTGGQETQYF TGTGCCAGCAGCGTACAACCATTTCCCGGGACAGGGGGCCAAGAGACCCAGTACTTC
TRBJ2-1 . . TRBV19 CASSMGRGQRQAIEQFF TGTGCCAGTAGTATGGGTCGTGGACAGCGACAAGCCATTGAGCAGTTCTTC
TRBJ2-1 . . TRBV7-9 CASSLVEAGVAEQFF TGTGCCAGCAGCTTAGTAGAGGCAGGGGTGGCTGAGCAGTTCTTC
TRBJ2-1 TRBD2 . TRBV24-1 CATSDGLAGAYNEQFF TGTGCCACCAGTGATGGGCTAGCGGGAGCTTACAATGAGCAGTTCTTC
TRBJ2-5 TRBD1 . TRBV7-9 CASSATGVSQETQYF TGTGCCAGCAGCGCGACAGGGGTGAGCCAAGAGACCCAGTACTTC